This is a list of T cell receptor beta chains from one sample in a study of T cell responses to AZD1222 COVID-19 vaccine. Data came from immunoSEQ multiplex PCR; TCRdb stores just in-frame clones and leaves some out. This sample has around 63,000 clones, with 65% to 90% found just once. The sequences come from peripheral blood, collected on day 0 of AZD1222 vaccination. These receptors came from an adult in good health. Both conserved end residues are part of each CDR3. D genes are given only for firm matches. Size tells how often a clone was seen (once, few, many) or the class of an expanded clone, and some rows leave it out.

D gene,V gene,clone size,J gene,CDR3 length,CDR3 protein,CDR3 DNA
NA,TRBV14,NA,TRBJ2-7,16,CASSQDRAGRSYEQYF,TGTGCCAGCAGCCAAGATCGTGCAGGCCGCTCCTACGAGCAGTACTTC
NA,TRBV7-2,few,TRBJ1-1,13,CASSLEVLGKAFF,TGTGCCAGCAGCTTAGAGGTCTTAGGGAAAGCTTTCTTT
TRBD1,TRBV12-3/TRBV12-4,NA,TRBJ1-1,12,CASSFGTGKAFF,TGTGCCAGCAGTTTTGGGACAGGAAAAGCTTTCTTT
NA,TRBV5-8,NA,TRBJ1-5,14,CASSSGPRGQPQHF,TGTGCCAGCAGCTCCGGGCCCCGCGGTCAGCCCCAGCATTTT
TRBD1,TRBV5-1,NA,TRBJ1-1,15,CASSLRTGGNTEAFF,TGCGCCAGCAGCTTGAGGACAGGGGGGAACACTGAAGCTTTCTTT
NA,TRBV5-1,NA,TRBJ2-7,12,CASSESSYEQYF,TGCGCCAGCAGCGAGAGCTCCTACGAGCAGTACTTC
NA,TRBV12-3/TRBV12-4,NA,TRBJ1-3,11,CASTTEWTIYF,TGTGCCAGCACTACGGAATGGACCATATATTTT
NA,TRBV30,NA,TRBJ1-2,12,CATLHGGYGYTF,TGTGCCACCCTGCATGGGGGCTATGGCTACACCTTC
TRBD1,TRBV6-5,NA,TRBJ1-4,14,CASGRQGTNEKLFF,TGTGCCAGCGGTCGACAGGGAACTAATGAAAAACTGTTTTTT
NA,TRBV4-1,few,TRBJ1-1,14,CASSQVAGNTEAFF,TGCGCCAGCAGCCAAGTCGCAGGCAACACTGAAGCTTTCTTT
NA,TRBV7-9,NA,TRBJ1-6,14,CASSLDRVESPLHF,TGTGCCAGCAGCTTAGACAGGGTGGAATCACCCCTCCACTTT
TRBD2,TRBV3-1/TRBV3-2,NA,TRBJ2-7,14,CASSQYRGGYEQYF,TGTGCCAGCAGCCAGTATCGGGGGGGCTACGAGCAGTACTTC
TRBD1,TRBV6-1,NA,TRBJ1-2,16,CASSEDTYDRGKGYTF,TGTGCCAGCAGTGAGGACACGTATGACAGGGGAAAAGGCTACACCTTC
TRBD2,TRBV6-5,NA,TRBJ2-7,15,CASSTLAGYSYEQYF,TGTGCCAGCAGTACCCTAGCGGGGTACTCCTACGAGCAGTACTTC
TRBD1,TRBV27,NA,TRBJ1-4,15,CASSSNRDRDEKLFF,TGTGCCAGCAGTAGCAACCGGGACAGGGATGAAAAACTGTTTTTT
NA,TRBV27,NA,TRBJ1-2,15,CASTPLAAGNYGYTF,TGTGCCAGCACCCCCCTTGCAGCGGGGAACTATGGCTACACCTTC
TRBD1,TRBV30,NA,TRBJ1-4,17,CASDNEGARKTNEKLFF,TGTGCCTCAGACAACGAGGGGGCGCGGAAAACTAATGAAAAACTGTTTTTT
TRBD2,TRBV5-1,NA,TRBJ2-5,16,CASSLGVAGAPETQYF,TGCGCCAGCAGCTTGGGGGTAGCGGGGGCCCCAGAGACCCAGTACTTC
NA,TRBV3-1/TRBV3-2,NA,TRBJ2-6,17,CASSRPGGASGANVLTF,TGTGCCAGCAGCCGACCCGGGGGCGCATCTGGGGCCAACGTCCTGACTTTC
TRBD1,TRBV11-3,NA,TRBJ2-7,15,CASSLGGTGGYEQYF,TGTGCCAGCAGCTTAGGAGGGACAGGGGGTTATGAGCAGTACTTC
NA,TRBV12-3/TRBV12-4,few,TRBJ1-3,12,CASSLNGNTIYF,TGTGCCAGCAGTTTAAATGGAAACACCATATATTTT
NA,TRBV7-9,NA,TRBJ1-1,12,CASSTLNTEAFF,TGTGCCAGCAGCACATTAAACACTGAAGCTTTCTTT
TRBD1,TRBV7-2,few,TRBJ1-4,14,CASTPSRGDEKLFF,TGTGCCAGCACCCCGAGCAGGGGGGATGAAAAACTGTTTTTT
NA,TRBV9,NA,TRBJ1-1,15,CASSARGGADTEAFF,TGTGCCAGCAGCGCCCGGGGGGGGGCGGACACTGAAGCTTTCTTT
NA,TRBV19,NA,TRBJ2-7,17,CASSIVYSGQLSYEQYF,TGTGCCAGTAGTATAGTGTATTCCGGACAGCTCTCCTACGAGCAGTACTTC
TRBD1,TRBV5-8,NA,TRBJ1-5,15,CASRSTGPSNQPQHF,TGTGCCAGCAGGTCGACAGGGCCCAGCAATCAGCCCCAGCATTTT
NA,TRBV5-4,NA,TRBJ2-1,14,CASSLPALGDEQFF,TGTGCCAGCAGCTTGCCGGCCTTGGGGGATGAGCAGTTCTTC
TRBD2,TRBV4-1,NA,TRBJ2-1,15,CASSQAELAGDEQFF,TGCGCCAGCAGCCAAGCGGAACTAGCGGGGGATGAGCAGTTCTTC
NA,TRBV6-5,NA,TRBJ2-7,13,CASSLLYLYEQYF,TGTGCCAGCAGTCTTCTTTATCTTTACGAGCAGTACTTC
NA,TRBV11-2,NA,TRBJ2-5,14,CASSLDSHQETQYF,TGTGCCAGCAGCTTAGATTCCCACCAAGAGACCCAGTACTTC
NA,TRBV29-1,NA,TRBJ1-2,12,CSVGTIRNGYTF,TGCAGCGTTGGGACAATAAGAAATGGCTACACCTTC